Below, 12 T cell receptor beta chains from the same sample are listed, as sequenced in a study of cytomegalovirus exposure and HLA in healthy donors. The PCR ran on 60 Vbeta and 13 Jbeta primers. Method: immunoSEQ multiplex PCR; TCRdb's copy keeps in-frame clones and lacks some. This sample has under 150,000 clones, with approximately 80% found just once. The sample was PBMCs. The origin of the receptors is a man under 40 in good health and CMV-seronegative.

The CDR3, as DNA: TGTGCCTGGAGTGTAGGACAGGGCCGGTACAATGAGCAGTTCTTC. Protein product: CAWSVGQGRYNEQFF. The genes are TRBV30 and TRBJ2-1; 8 bases agree with TRBD1. After removal of 0 bases from V and 4 bases from J, the junction contained 5 bases not matched to a gene. Per the germline V gene, CDR1 is GTSNPN and CDR2 is SVGIG (reference sequence). The CDR3 sequence is 15 residues long.

CDR3 nucleotides: TGTGCCAGCAGTTTATTCATAGCGGGATACTACGAGCAGTACTTC. This translates into CASSLFIAGYYEQYF. The rearrangement uses TRBV28 and TRBJ2-7; 8 bases align to TRBD2. There are 15 residues in the CDR3. Germline V gene sequence: CDR1 MDHEN, CDR2 SYDVKM. Trimming cost V 1 base and J 3 bases; bases outside gene matches: 5.

This chain joins TRBV5-1 and TRBJ2-7, with TRBD2 as a possible D gene (6 bases). V lost 0 bases and J 6 bases, leaving 13 bases between the germline ends. Germline V gene lookup returns CDR1 SGHRS and CDR2 YFSETQ. The CDR3 is made up of 14 amino acids. The CDR3 region is CASSLGGGPSEQYF. CDR3 DNA: TGCGCCAGCAGCTTGGGGGGAGGCCCCAGCGAGCAGTACTTC. The whole variable domain, filled in from reference TRBV5-1 and TRBJ2-7, reads KAGVTQTPRYLIKTRGQQVTLSCSPISGHRSVSWYQQTPGQGLQFLFEYFSETQRNKGNFPGRFSGRQFSNSRSEMNVSTLELGDSALYLCASSLGGGPSEQYFGPGTRLTVT.

This chain links TRBV5-1 with TRBJ2-2; the D gene is possibly TRBD1 (6 bases). The CDR3 has 15 residues. Trimming cost V 4 bases and J 0 bases, with 10 bases left between them. Germline-derived CDR1 and CDR2 are SGHRS and YFSETQ. The chain's CDR3 is CASSPDRPNTGELFF. The CDR3 DNA is TGCGCCAGCAGCCCGGACAGACCGAACACCGGGGAGCTGTTTTTT.

The table lists this clone with a count of one. The chain carries TRBV15 and TRBJ1-1; 8 nucleotides align to TRBD1. Looked up from germline, CDR1 is LNHNV and CDR2 is YYDKDF (reference sequence). The CDR3 has 16 residues. V lost 4 bases and J lost 0; bases outside the gene matches: 7. CDR3 in DNA: TGTGCCACCAGCACCGGGACAGGCACCATGAACACTGAAGCTTTCTTT. Its translation is CATSTGTGTMNTEAFF.

For the CDR3, the DNA is TGTGCCAGCAGCTTAGGGGCCGGAACTGGAAACACCATATATTTT. Its protein product is CASSLGAGTGNTIYF. The rearrangement uses TRBV7-2 and TRBJ1-3; D gene ambiguous. Trimming cost V 1 base and J 2 bases, with 9 bases left between them. The germline CDR1 and CDR2 sequences are SGHTA and FQGNSA. The CDR3 has 15 residues.

The chain carries TRBV7-2 and TRBJ1-4; D unresolved. Trimming stripped 5 bases from V and 7 bases from J, with 17 bases between. CDR1 SGHTA and CDR2 FQGNSA come from the germline V gene. This CDR3 comprises 15 residues. In nucleotides, the CDR3 is TGTGCCAGCAGCCCAGAACGGGGTCGATTTGAAAAACTGTTTTTT. Its translation: CASSPERGRFEKLFF. Drawing the rest from reference TRBV7-2 and TRBJ1-4, the complete variable domain is GAGVSQSPSNKVTEKGKDVELRCDPISGHTALYWYRQSLGQGLEFLIYFQGNSAPDKSGLPSDRFSAERTGGSVSTLTIQRTQQEDSAVYLCASSPERGRFEKLFFGSGTQLSVL.

A few counts support this clone. This chain joins TRBV19 and TRBJ1-2; 10 bases align to TRBD1. V dropped 6 bases and J dropped 6; count of bases not matched to a gene: 13. This CDR3 spans 16 amino acids. Germline-derived CDR1 and CDR2 are LNHDA and SQIVND (reference sequence). CDR3 DNA: TGTGCCAGTAGGCTGACAGGGGGCGACCCTCCCCATGGCTACACCTTC. Translation gives CASRLTGGDPPHGYTF.

The J gene is TRBJ2-6, the V gene TRBV19; 8 nucleotides match TRBD2. CDR3 length equals 17 residues. The V gene end was trimmed by 1 base and the J gene end by 1 base; junction bases not matched to a gene: 3. Germline-derived CDR1 and CDR2 are LNHDA and SQIVND (reference sequence). Here the CDR3 DNA reads TGTGCCAGTAGTATAGGGGGACTAGTATCTGGGGCCAACGTCCTGACTTTC. As protein: CASSIGGLVSGANVLTF.

This chain uses TRBV13 with TRBJ1-2; D gene uncertain. V lost 2 bases, J lost 7 bases, and 11 bases lay in between. This CDR3 is built from 13 residues. The germline gives CDR1 PRHDT, CDR2 FYEKMQ (reference sequence). CDR3 nucleotides: TGTGCCAGCAGCTTAATTGCGGGGTTTGGCTACACCTTC. Protein: CASSLIAGFGYTF.

This clone has a single count. The chain employs TRBV9 and TRBJ2-1, with 8 bases lining up with TRBD1. V lost 4 bases and J lost 4; bases outside the gene matches: 7. Germline lookup yields CDR1 SGDLS and CDR2 YYNGEE. The length of the CDR3 is 15 residues. Here the CDR3 DNA reads TGTGCCAGCAGCCTCCGGACAGGGACTTACAATGAGCAGTTCTTC. This codes for CASSLRTGTYNEQFF.

This clone came up a few times. This chain links TRBV7-2 with TRBJ1-2; possible D gene TRBD1, 5 bases. V was clipped by 2 bases and J by 7 bases, with 14 bases between them. There are 14 residues in the CDR3. The germline V gene has CDR1 SGHTA and CDR2 FQGNSA. DNA for the CDR3: TGTGCCAGCAGCTTACGGTACGGGGGAAGTGGCTACACCTTC. Protein: CASSLRYGGSGYTF.